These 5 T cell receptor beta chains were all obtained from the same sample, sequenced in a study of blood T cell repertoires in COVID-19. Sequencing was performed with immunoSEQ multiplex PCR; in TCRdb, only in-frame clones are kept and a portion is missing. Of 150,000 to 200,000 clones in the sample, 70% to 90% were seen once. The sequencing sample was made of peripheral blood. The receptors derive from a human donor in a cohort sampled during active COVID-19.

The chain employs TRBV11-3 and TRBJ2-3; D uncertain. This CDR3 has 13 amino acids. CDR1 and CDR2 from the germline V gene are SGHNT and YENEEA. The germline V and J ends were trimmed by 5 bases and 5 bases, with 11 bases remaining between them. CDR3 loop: CASSRTELDTQYF. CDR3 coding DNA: TGTGCCAGCAGCCGAACAGAGTTAGATACGCAGTATTTT.

The CDR3 region is CASSFLADNTDTQYF. The DNA for the CDR3 is TGCGCCAGCAGCTTTCTAGCAGATAACACAGATACGCAGTATTTT. The chain joins TRBV5-1 to TRBJ2-3; TRBD2 might be the D (5 bases). V was trimmed by 2 bases and J by 2 bases, leaving 12 bases between them. The CDR3 covers 15 residues. The V gene's germline CDR1 is SGHRS and CDR2 YFSETQ.

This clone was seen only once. The CDR3 DNA sequence: TGTGCCAGCAGCCCGGACAGGGGGCTGACTGAAGCTTTCTTT. Encoded protein: CASSPDRGLTEAFF. The chain links TRBV3-1 (or the pseudogene TRBV3-2) to TRBJ1-1, with TRBD1 matching 11 bases. The germline V gene has CDR1 LGHDT and CDR2 YNNKEL (reference sequence). The junction had 3 bases not matched to a gene; V was cut back by 4 bases and J by 5 bases. CDR3 length: 14 amino acids.

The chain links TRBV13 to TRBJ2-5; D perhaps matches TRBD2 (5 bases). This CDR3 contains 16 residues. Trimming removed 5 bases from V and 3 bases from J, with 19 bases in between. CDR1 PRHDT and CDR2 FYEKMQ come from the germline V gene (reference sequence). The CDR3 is CASSTRSIGRKETQYF. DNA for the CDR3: TGTGCCAGCAGCACCCGATCGATTGGGAGAAAAGAGACCCAGTACTTC.

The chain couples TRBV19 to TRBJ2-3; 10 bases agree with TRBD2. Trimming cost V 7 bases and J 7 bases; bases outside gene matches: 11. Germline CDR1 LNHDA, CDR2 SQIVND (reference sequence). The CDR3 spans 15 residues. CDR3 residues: CASKRLAGDYNTQYF. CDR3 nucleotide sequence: TGTGCCAGTAAGCGGCTAGCGGGAGATTATAATACGCAGTATTTT.